The rows below give T cell receptor beta chains drawn from one sample of a study of cytomegalovirus exposure and HLA in healthy donors. The method was immunoSEQ multiplex PCR; TCRdb's version includes in-frame clones alone and lacks a portion of them. There are about 200,000 clones in the sample, with approximately 0.98% held by the top ten. Sequenced: PBMCs. These receptors all come from a woman aged 25 to 39 in good health and CMV-seropositive. Both conserved end residues are part of each CDR3. The order of the fields is D gene, CDR3 length, V gene, J gene, CDR3 protein, CDR3 DNA. A D gene is named only where the DNA matches it firmly.

>TRBD1|16|TRBV9|TRBJ1-1
CASSVGQGFRNTEAFF
TGTGCCAGCAGCGTCGGACAGGGGTTCAGGAACACTGAAGCTTTCTTT
>.|12|TRBV5-1|TRBJ2-3
CASSPSTDTQYF
TGCGCCAGCAGCCCGAGCACAGATACGCAGTATTTT
>.|12|TRBV5-1|TRBJ2-3
CASSPPTDTQYF
TGCGCCAGCAGCCCTCCCACAGATACGCAGTATTTT
>TRBD2|13|TRBV27|TRBJ2-7
CASKGGSSYEQYF
TGTGCCAGCAAGGGCGGGAGTTCGTACGAGCAGTACTTC
>.|14|TRBV6-6|TRBJ2-2
CASSYTGSTGELFF
TGTGCCAGCAGTTACACCGGGAGCACCGGGGAGCTGTTTTTT
>TRBD1|15|TRBV28|TRBJ2-2
CASSYPGTGTGELFF
TGTGCCAGCAGTTACCCCGGGACAGGCACCGGGGAGCTGTTTTTT
>TRBD2|15|TRBV2|TRBJ2-7
CACIQFGTSVYEQYF
TGTGCCTGCATCCAGTTCGGGACTAGCGTCTACGAGCAGTACTTC
>TRBD1|13|TRBV11-3|TRBJ1-1
CASSPDRGTEAFF
TGTGCCAGCAGCCCAGACAGGGGGACTGAAGCTTTCTTT
>.|14|TRBV5-4|TRBJ1-5
CASSIDSRRTPQHF
TGTGCCAGCAGCATAGACAGTCGTCGTACGCCCCAGCATTTT
>TRBD1|13|TRBV7-9|TRBJ2-7
CASSPGTGYEQYF
TGTGCCAGCAGCCCCGGGACAGGATACGAGCAGTACTTC
>.|16|TRBV7-8|TRBJ2-6
CASTLGSPSGANVLTF
TGTGCCAGCACCCTCGGGTCCCCCTCTGGGGCCAACGTCCTGACTTTC
>TRBD1|16|TRBV2|TRBJ2-7
CASSFQGAGGQGEQYF
TGTGCCAGCAGTTTTCAGGGGGCAGGGGGCCAGGGCGAGCAGTACTTC
>TRBD1|15|TRBV10-1|TRBJ2-5
CASSEMDRGMETQYF
TGCGCCAGCAGTGAAATGGACAGGGGTATGGAGACCCAGTACTTC
>.|12|TRBV7-2|TRBJ2-7
CASSLGGVEQYF
TGTGCCAGCAGCCTCGGGGGTGTCGAGCAGTACTTC
>.|14|TRBV5-6|TRBJ2-7
CASSLGLGGYEQYF
TGTGCCAGCAGCTTGGGCCTAGGGGGCTACGAGCAGTACTTC
>TRBD2|15|TRBV28|TRBJ2-1
CASRPGLAGGNEQFF
TGTGCCAGCAGGCCGGGACTAGCGGGAGGAAATGAGCAGTTCTTC
>.|12|TRBV28|TRBJ1-2
CASSSQGHGYTF
TGTGCCAGCAGTTCACAGGGACATGGCTACACCTTC
>.|13|TRBV5-1|TRBJ2-1
CASSSRPINEQFF
TGCGCCAGCAGCTCGAGGCCGATCAATGAGCAGTTCTTC
>.|12|TRBV10-1|TRBJ2-7
CASSGASYEQYF
TGCGCCAGCAGCGGAGCCTCCTACGAGCAGTACTTC
>.|12|TRBV29-1|TRBJ2-5
CSVEFGSETQYF
TGCAGCGTTGAATTCGGTTCAGAGACCCAGTACTTC
>.|15|TRBV9|TRBJ2-2
CASSVAGISTGELFF
TGTGCCAGCAGCGTCGCGGGAATTAGCACCGGGGAGCTGTTTTTT
>.|13|TRBV11-2|TRBJ1-1
CASSLWRDPEAFF
TGTGCCAGCAGCTTATGGAGGGACCCTGAAGCTTTCTTT
>.|13|TRBV10-2|TRBJ2-1
CASSESRVNEQFF
TGCGCCAGCAGTGAGTCGAGAGTCAATGAGCAGTTCTTC
>.|16|TRBV21-1|TRBJ2-7
CASSKVRLGPRYEQYF
TGTGCCAGCAGCAAAGTCCGACTAGGCCCCCGGTACGAGCAGTACTTC